This T cell receptor beta chain was sequenced in a study of T cell repertoires in cytomegalovirus infection. Turning to the study itself: CMV infection together with matching HLA type was indicated by public TCR beta signatures. Study findings and constraints: The ex vivo response was dominated by HLA-C-restricted CMV-specific TCR beta clonotypes. Individuals carrying CMV plus the relevant HLA were identified by cumulative frequency of public TCR beta families.

The V gene lost 1 base and the J gene lost 1 base, with 7 bases spanning the gap. The CDR3 extends over 14 amino acids. CDR1 DFQATT and CDR2 SNEGSKA come from the germline V gene (reference sequence). TCRdb reprocessed the reads via MiXCR and lists one record per CDR3 protein. This table has some 150,000 distinct CDR3 sequences, 5.5% to 7% appearing once. This clonotype has at least ten counts. Its antigen is undetermined. The V call is TRBV20-1, the J call TRBJ2-2; a possible D gene is TRBD1 (6 bases). This TCR came from a human donor in good health (CMV status not recorded). Some clones in this sample may be carry-over from other donors' samples. Sequencing was performed on PBMCs. For the CDR3, the DNA is TGCAGTGCTAGAGGGACAGTGAACACCGGGGAGCTGTTTTTT. Its translation: CSARGTVNTGELFF.